This T cell receptor beta chain is drawn from a study of cytomegalovirus exposure and HLA in healthy donors. There are 14 residues in the CDR3. V trimming: 0 bases; J trimming: 6 bases; junction bases outside the gene matches: 2. CDR1 SGDLS and CDR2 YYNGEE come from the germline V gene. A multiplex PCR was run with 60 Vbeta primers and 13 Jbeta primers. Here immunoSEQ multiplex PCR was the method, and the copy in TCRdb shows in-frame clones only, minus some. The sample totals 60,000 to 75,000 clones; its top ten clones hold over 1.5%. Study-wide results and limits: A later analysis associated 16,000 or so TCR beta sequences with HLA alleles at a 0.05 false discovery rate. Follow-up analysis found HLA locus-dependent TCR association rates, highest for DRB1 and lowest for HLA-C. Among CMV-associated TCR beta chains, most appeared HLA-restricted in a later analysis. Only CMV serostatus was available as immune exposure information.

About this clone: Its antigen is not identified.

This sequence joins TRBV9 and TRBJ2-5, with 10 bases lining up with TRBD2. The specimen sequenced was PBMCs. The TCR comes from a woman aged 25 to 39 in good health and CMV-seronegative. The DNA for the CDR3 is TGTGCCAGCAGCGTAGAAGCGGGGGGGAAGACCCAGTACTTC. Encoded protein: CASSVEAGGKTQYF.